This record covers a single T cell receptor (beta chain). The V gene's germline CDR1 is GTSNPN and CDR2 SVGIG (reference sequence). Trimming took off 2 bases at V and 0 bases at J, with 11 bases between the two ends. This CDR3 is built from 15 residues. This specimen belongs to a study of cytomegalovirus exposure and HLA in healthy donors. The PCR was carried out with 60 Vbeta primers and 13 Jbeta primers. Profiled with immunoSEQ multiplex PCR; TCRdb holds only in-frame clones, not every one. The data hold roughly 170,000 clones, with under 85% observed a single time. Input material: PBMCs. The chain uses TRBV30 and TRBJ1-5, with D uncertain. This receptor was identified in a man in his forties or fifties in good health and CMV-seronegative. In DNA form, the CDR3 reads TGTGCCTGGAGTTGGTCAGGCGATAGCAATCAGCCCCAGCATTTT. It translates to CAWSWSGDSNQPQHF.